The next 18 T cell receptor beta chains were all read from a single sample in a study of T cells in tuberculosis listed by TCRdb under 2018. Thawed, overnight-rested PBMC were stained with GMM-loaded CD1B tetramer, a Live/Dead dye and anti-CD3, then sorted on a FACS Aria II. CD1B tetramers were loaded with C32 glucose monomycolate purified from Rhodococcus equi. The method was the immunoSEQ multiplex PCR assay. TCRdb stores this immuneACCESS table with in-frame sequences only. Part of the clones is absent; in the studies checked, under half of the shortfall reflects unresolved V genes, and no reason is known for the rest. Across this sample there are about 88,000 clones, with around 90% seen only once. The top ten constitute around 2% of the sample. Sequencing used CD1b-GMM tetramer-negative cells sorted from PBMCs. The cell subset or site label, read with the paper, signifies: T cells not binding CD1B-GMM tetramer, sorted from same donor. These receptors were obtained from an adult woman with latent tuberculosis.

V and J are TRBV7-9 and TRBJ2-5, with D perhaps TRBD2 (5 bases). Germline V gene data show CDR1 as SEHNR and CDR2 as FQNEAQ (reference sequence). Trimming stripped 5 bases from V and 2 bases from J, with 15 bases between. The CDR3 has 15 residues. The CDR3 nucleotides are TGTGCCAGCAGCGCGGTGGACTTACTTCAAGAGACCCAGTACTTC. Protein product: CASSAVDLLQETQYF.

The CDR3 sequence: CASSLDGTAGTEAFF. The CDR3 DNA follows: TGCGCCAGCAGCTTGGACGGGACAGCGGGCACTGAAGCTTTCTTT. This chain joins TRBV5-1 and TRBJ1-1; 7 nucleotides align to TRBD1. Germline assignment: CDR1 SGHRS and CDR2 YFSETQ. The length of the CDR3 is 15 residues. Trimming removed 0 bases from V and 4 bases from J; junction bases left unmatched: 6.

Comments on this clone: The germline gene is not matched at one end of the junction; a read error may be the cause. This chain joins TRBV7-7 and TRBJ2-5, with TRBD2 matching 8 bases. This CDR3 spans 15 amino acids. Germline-derived CDR1 and CDR2 are SSHAT and FNYEAQ (reference sequence). CDR3 coding DNA: TGTGCTAGCAGCTTAACAGCGGGGGCTCAAGAGACCCAGTACTTC. Residues: CASSLTAGAQETQYF.

The chain joins TRBV25-1 to TRBJ2-2; 7 nucleotides match TRBD1. The CDR3 covers 15 residues. Germline lookup yields CDR1 MGHDK and CDR2 SYGVNS. Germline trimming cut 1 base from V and 5 bases from J; bases unmatched to any gene: 4. DNA of the CDR3: TGTGCCAGCAGTGAATCACAGGGGTTGACCGGGGAGCTGTTTTTT. Translated, it gives CASSESQGLTGELFF.

This rearrangement joins TRBV5-4 to TRBJ2-7; D not certain. The CDR3 has 15 residues. Germline V gives CDR1 SGHNT, CDR2 YYREEE (reference sequence). Trimming took off 0 bases at V and 1 base at J, with 11 bases between the two ends. The CDR3 DNA is TGTGCCAGCAGCTTGGACGGCGGAATATCCTACGAGCAGTACTTC. It is translated as CASSLDGGISYEQYF.

The chain links TRBV7-2 to TRBJ2-2, with D hard to call. The V gene's germline CDR1 is SGHTA and CDR2 FQGNSA. The ends were cut back, 4 bases at V and 3 bases at J, with 3 bases in the middle. CDR3 length: 12 residues. The CDR3 DNA reads TGTGCCAGCAGCTCGGACACCGGGGAGCTGTTTTTT. Protein sequence: CASSSDTGELFF.

The chain employs TRBV4-3 and TRBJ2-5; a possible D gene is TRBD1 (6 bases). This CDR3 is 15 amino acids long. The germline V gene has CDR1 LGHNA and CDR2 YSLEER. V gave up 1 base and J gave up 5 bases, with 14 bases separating them. The CDR3 here is CASSQGVGAGETQYF. The CDR3 nucleotides are TGCGCCAGCAGCCAAGGAGTGGGGGCAGGGGAGACCCAGTACTTC.

V and J are TRBV7-2 and TRBJ2-7; TRBD2 matches 7 bases. Germline CDR1 reads SGHTA; CDR2 reads FQGNSA. This CDR3 has 12 amino acids. The ends lost 7 bases at V and 6 bases at J; junction bases unmatched: 6. CDR3 nucleotides: TGTGCCAGCAACTATGGCGGGGGCGAGCAGTACTTC. As protein: CASNYGGGEQYF.

The sample holds one count of this clone. This chain uses TRBV7-3 with TRBJ1-1; D remains ambiguous. CDR1 is SGHTA and CDR2 is FQGTGA in the germline V gene. This CDR3 has 14 residues. V dropped 5 bases and J dropped 3 bases, with 13 bases sitting between them. The CDR3 protein is CASSVTLWDTEAFF. CDR3 bases: TGTGCCAGCAGCGTGACTTTGTGGGACACTGAAGCTTTCTTT.

The CDR3 spells CASGQGQQETQYF. The CDR3 region has the DNA TGTGCCTCGGGACAGGGACAACAAGAGACCCAGTACTTC. The chain joins TRBV30 to TRBJ2-5; 9 bases are a match to TRBD1. Losses at the gene ends were 7 bases for V and 2 bases for J; bases not matched to a gene: 5. This CDR3 spans 13 amino acids. Looked up from germline, CDR1 is GTSNPN and CDR2 is SVGIG (reference sequence).

The chain recombines TRBV27 with TRBJ1-5; 7 bases align to TRBD1. From germline, CDR1 is MNHEY and CDR2 SMNVEV (reference sequence). Losses at the gene ends were 6 bases for V and 1 base for J; bases not matched to a gene: 9. The CDR3 is 16 amino acids. The chain's CDR3 is CASSPPGGRSNQPQHF. CDR3 DNA sequence: TGTGCCAGCAGCCCCCCAGGGGGTAGGAGCAATCAGCCCCAGCATTTT.

J is TRBJ1-5 and V is TRBV7-9; D may be TRBD1 (6 bases). V shed 0 bases and J shed 15 bases, with 15 bases lying between them. The V gene's germline CDR1 is SEHNR and CDR2 FQNEAQ (reference sequence). The CDR3 loop spans 13 amino acids. CDR3 DNA sequence: TGTGCCAGCAGCTTAGCGGGGGGGGCCCCTCGGCATTTT. This translates into CASSLAGGAPRHF.

CDR3 in DNA: TGTGCCAGCAGCTTCCAGGGTGGGACTAATGAAAAACTGTTTTTT. Translated, it gives CASSFQGGTNEKLFF. The rearrangement links TRBV6-6 to TRBJ1-4; weak D call: TRBD1 (5 bases). This CDR3 spans 15 amino acids. The germline CDR1 and CDR2 sequences are MNHNY and SVGAGI (reference sequence). The germline V and J ends were trimmed by 6 bases and 2 bases, with 13 bases remaining between them.

The V call is TRBV7-2, the J call TRBJ1-6, with D perhaps TRBD1 (6 bases). The CDR3 runs to 15 residues. From germline, CDR1 is SGHTA and CDR2 FQGNSA. V was shortened by 2 bases and J by 10 bases, with 15 bases between the two germline ends. The CDR3 region has the DNA TGTGCCAGCAGCTTACAGCACAGGGTAGAATCACCCCTCCACTTT. This encodes CASSLQHRVESPLHF.

The chain has TRBV28 and TRBJ1-1; possible D gene TRBD1, 5 bases. The CDR3 runs 15 residues. Germline lookup yields CDR1 MDHEN and CDR2 SYDVKM. V dropped 5 bases and J dropped 1 base, with 14 bases sitting between them. CDR3 nucleotide sequence: TGTGCCAGCAGTCCCCAGGGTGTCCCGAACACTGAAGCTTTCTTT. This sequence encodes CASSPQGVPNTEAFF.

J is TRBJ1-2 and V is TRBV11-2; 9 bases map to TRBD1. Germline V CDR1 and CDR2: SGHAT, FQNNGV. After removal of 6 bases from V and 6 bases from J, the junction contained 5 bases not matched to a gene. The CDR3 length is 13 residues. CDR3 region: CASSRRDRDGYTF. CDR3 DNA: TGTGCCAGCAGTCGTCGGGACAGGGATGGCTACACCTTC.

Here the CDR3 DNA reads TGTGCCAGCAGCGTAGGAAAGGAGGCGCAGTATTTT. Protein sequence: CASSVGKEAQYF. J is TRBJ2-3 and V is TRBV9; a weak D match, TRBD2 (5 bases). The CDR3 is 12 amino acids. Trimming removed 0 bases at V and 10 bases at J, with 9 bases between. The germline gives CDR1 SGDLS, CDR2 YYNGEE.

The rearrangement joins TRBV6-1 to TRBJ2-7; 8 bases line up with TRBD2. Germline CDR1 is MNHNS and CDR2 is SASEGT. There are 13 residues in the CDR3. V was pared by 2 bases and J by 6 bases, with 3 bases of the junction left unmatched. The CDR3 is CASSEQRGFEQYV. CDR3 DNA: TGTGCCAGCAGTGAACAGCGGGGGTTCGAGCAGTACGTC.